The present T cell receptor beta chain was sequenced within a study of cytomegalovirus exposure and HLA in healthy donors. The V end was cut by 0 bases, the J end by 6 bases, with 11 bases between. Germline loops: CDR1 SGDLS, CDR2 YYNGEE. This CDR3 spans 14 amino acids. Notes on this clone: Antigen specificity is unknown.

Study conclusions and caveats: Some TCR beta chains (roughly 150 of them) were listed as cytomegalovirus-associated. In a later analysis, first-cohort TCR clusters were found to tend to co-occur in the 130 or so validation repertoires.

Clones were sequenced by immunoSEQ multiplex PCR, and TCRdb holds only the in-frame ones, with some missing. The data hold approximately 190,000 clones, with roughly 88% observed a single time. The V call is TRBV9, the J call TRBJ2-3; D is ambiguous. The TCR was taken from a woman in her 30s in good health and CMV-seropositive. Sample: PBMCs. DNA for the CDR3: TGTGCCAGCAGCGTAGGAATCAAACTCGATACGCAGTATTTT. Amino acid sequence: CASSVGIKLDTQYF.